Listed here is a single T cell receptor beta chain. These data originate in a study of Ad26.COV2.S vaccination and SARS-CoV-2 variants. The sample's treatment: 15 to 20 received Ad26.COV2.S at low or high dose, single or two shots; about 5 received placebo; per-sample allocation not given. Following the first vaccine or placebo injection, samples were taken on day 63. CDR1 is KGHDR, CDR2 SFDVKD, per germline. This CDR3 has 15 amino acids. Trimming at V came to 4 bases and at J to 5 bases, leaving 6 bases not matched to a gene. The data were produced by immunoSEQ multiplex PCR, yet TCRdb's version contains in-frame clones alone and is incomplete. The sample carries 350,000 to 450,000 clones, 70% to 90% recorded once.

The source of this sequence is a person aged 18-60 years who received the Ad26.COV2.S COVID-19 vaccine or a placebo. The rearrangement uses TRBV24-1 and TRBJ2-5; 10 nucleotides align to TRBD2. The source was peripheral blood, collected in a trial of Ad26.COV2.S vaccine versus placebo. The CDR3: CATSEPSGSGETQYF. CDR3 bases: TGTGCCACCAGTGAGCCTAGCGGGAGCGGTGAGACCCAGTACTTC.